These 22 T cell receptor beta chains came from one sample sequenced in a study of identical twins. TCRdb recomputed calls from the 5' RACE reads with MiXCR, one row per CDR3 protein. Of about 240,000 distinct CDR3 sequences listed, about 10% are singletons. Material: memory T cells sorted from blood. The receptors here all came from a man in his fifties or sixties in good health.

This clonotype came up many times. The J gene is TRBJ2-1, the V gene TRBV4-1; D might be TRBD2 (7 bases). Germline lookup yields CDR1 MGHRA and CDR2 YSYEKL. The CDR3 totals 17 residues. V lost 0 bases to trimming and J lost 6 bases, with 18 bases between them. The CDR3 spells CASSQDEGGGAPNEQFF. In nucleotides, the CDR3 is TGCGCCAGCAGCCAAGATGAGGGGGGGGGGGCCCCCAATGAGCAGTTCTTC.

This clonotype was detected many times. The chain combines TRBV20-1 with TRBJ2-1; D remains ambiguous. Trimming took 3 bases from V and 3 from J, leaving 6 bases between them. The CDR3 has 12 amino acids. The germline V gene encodes CDR1 DFQATT and CDR2 SNEGSKA (reference sequence). CDR3 residues: CSASLGYNEQFF. The CDR3 DNA reads TGCAGTGCTAGCCTGGGCTACAATGAGCAGTTCTTC.

This clonotype has at least ten counts. This chain joins TRBV3-1 and TRBJ2-1, with D unclear. The CDR3 contains 11 residues. From germline, CDR1 is LGHDT and CDR2 YNNKEL (reference sequence). Trimming left V 9 bases short and J 4 bases short, with 7 bases between. The CDR3 reads CASLGYNEQFF. CDR3 coding DNA: TGTGCCAGTTTAGGGTACAATGAGCAGTTCTTC.

Notes on this clonotype: A read error may account for a junction end that differs from germline. V is TRBV12-3 or TRBV12-4 and J is TRBJ2-7; either TRBD1 or TRBD2 may fit D (5 bases each). CDR3 length equals 17 residues. The CDR3 is CASKSLTGTAVRYERYF. CDR3 bases: TGTGCCAGCAAGTCCTTGACCGGGACCGCTGTCCGCTACGAGCGGTACTTC.

V and J are TRBV28 and TRBJ2-5, with 8 nucleotides matching TRBD1. The CDR3 is 15 amino acids. In germline, CDR1 is MDHEN, CDR2 SYDVKM. V dropped 5 bases and J dropped 2; count of bases not matched to a gene: 7. CDR3 region: CASSPGDRQQETQYF. For the CDR3, the DNA is TGTGCCAGCAGTCCCGGGGACAGGCAACAAGAGACCCAGTACTTC.

In its sample, this clonotype was seen a few times. The V gene is TRBV10-3, the J gene TRBJ1-3; D is ambiguous. The germline V gene encodes CDR1 ENHRY and CDR2 SYGVKD. Trimming shortened V by 11 bases and J by 0 bases, and 14 bases separated the two germline ends. The CDR3 has 14 residues. For the CDR3, the DNA is TGTGCCGGCGGTGGGCAGCTCTCTGGAAACACCATATATTTT. Residues: CAGGGQLSGNTIYF.

This clonotype was seen more than once but under ten times. The genes are TRBV20-1 and TRBJ2-7, with 7 bases matching TRBD2. Trimming at V came to 2 bases and at J to 3 bases, leaving 13 bases not matched to a gene. Germline values: CDR1 DFQATT, CDR2 SNEGSKA (reference sequence). The CDR3 consists of 16 residues. The CDR3 DNA reads as TGCAGTGCTAGACAACGGGGAGCGGGATCGTACTACGAGCAGTACTTC. It codes for CSARQRGAGSYYEQYF.

This clonotype appeared many times. The CDR3 DNA is TGTGCCAGCAGCTTAGCCGACAGCTCGAGGGCACCCCTCCACTTT. It is translated as CASSLADSSRAPLHF. The genes are TRBV7-2 and TRBJ1-6, with D possibly matching TRBD1 (5 bases). Germline V gene data show CDR1 as SGHTA and CDR2 as FQGNSA. Deletions cut 0 bases from V and 11 bases from J, with 14 bases between. The CDR3 totals 15 residues.

V usage is TRBV7-9 and J usage is TRBJ1-6, with 7 bases matching TRBD1. Germline lookup yields CDR1 SEHNR and CDR2 FQNEAQ (reference sequence). The V and J ends lost 10 bases and 7 bases, in that order; junction bases with no gene match: 4. This CDR3 contains 12 residues. The CDR3 nucleotides are TGTGCCACGGGACAGATGAATTCACCCCTCCACTTT. Translation: CATGQMNSPLHF. The full variable domain, completed using reference TRBV7-9 and TRBJ1-6, is DTGVSQNPRHKITKRGQNVTFRCDPISEHNRLYWYRQTLGQGPEFLTYFQNEAQLEKSRLLSDRFSAERPKGSFSTLEIQRTEQGDSAMYLCATGQMNSPLHFGNGTRLTVT.

There are a few counts of this clonotype. The J gene is TRBJ2-5, the V gene TRBV5-1; D uncertain. The germline gives CDR1 SGHRS, CDR2 YFSETQ. V was pared by 0 bases and J by 3 bases, with 9 bases between. The CDR3 spans 14 residues. CDR3 in amino acids: CASSLVGLKETQYF. DNA for the CDR3: TGCGCCAGCAGCTTGGTTGGCTTGAAAGAGACCCAGTACTTC.

The sample holds a few counts of this clonotype. V is TRBV7-6 and J is TRBJ1-3; D not resolved. The V end was cut by 0 bases, the J end by 7 bases, with 10 bases between. The CDR3 has 14 amino acids. Germline loops: CDR1 SGHVS, CDR2 FNYEAQ. The CDR3 loop is CASSLASPGNTIYF. DNA of the CDR3: TGTGCCAGCAGCTTAGCGTCACCGGGGAACACCATATATTTT.

The J gene is TRBJ2-3, the V gene TRBV3-1; tentatively, D is TRBD2 (5 bases). The CDR3 length is 12 residues. The V end was cut by 4 bases, the J end by 12 bases, with 14 bases between. Germline CDR1 LGHDT, CDR2 YNNKEL (reference sequence). DNA for the CDR3: TGTGCCAGCAGCCCCCGGCGGGCGCCTCAGTATTTT. Translation gives CASSPRRAPQYF.

This clonotype was picked up a small number of times. This sequence joins TRBV29-1 and TRBJ2-3; 10 bases are shared with TRBD2. The CDR3 runs to 20 residues. In germline, CDR1 is SQVTM, CDR2 ANQGSEA. The V gene end was trimmed by 6 bases and the J gene end by 3 bases; junction bases not matched to a gene: 24. The CDR3 bases are TGCAGCGTCTCTACTCTTGTGGAGGTCCCTAGCGGGGGCGGGACAGATACGCAGTATTTT. This encodes CSVSTLVEVPSGGGTDTQYF.

The chain employs TRBV24-1 and TRBJ2-3; TRBD2 matches at 10 bases. The germline gives CDR1 KGHDR, CDR2 SFDVKD. The CDR3 has 16 amino acids. V lost 9 bases, J lost 2 bases, and 10 bases stayed unmatched. The CDR3 DNA reads as TGTGCCACCGCAGAGAGTCTAGCGGGGGCCACAGATACGCAGTATTTT. This codes for CATAESLAGATDTQYF.

In its sample, this clonotype was seen a few times. This chain links TRBV4-3 with TRBJ2-1, with a weak D call TRBD1 (6 bases). Germline V gene data show CDR1 as LGHNA and CDR2 as YSLEER. CDR3 size: 15 residues. V was cut by 0 bases and J by 10 bases, with 16 bases left in between. The CDR3 region is CASSQDGGAGREQFF. CDR3 in DNA: TGCGCCAGCAGCCAAGATGGGGGCGCAGGACGCGAGCAGTTCTTC.

This clonotype occurred many times. The rearrangement uses TRBV29-1 and TRBJ2-7; 9 positions match TRBD2. Trimming took 2 bases from V and 4 from J; bases not matched to a gene: 6. Looked up from germline, CDR1 is SQVTM and CDR2 is ANQGSEA. The CDR3 loop spans 14 amino acids. The CDR3 reads CSVESLAGSYEQYF. CDR3 sequence (DNA): TGCAGCGTTGAAAGCCTAGCGGGAAGTTACGAGCAGTACTTC.

As regards this clonotype: One junction end does not reproduce the germline sequence, and a read error may be involved. The chain employs TRBV6-2 or TRBV6-3 and TRBJ1-5; TRBD1 is a possible D gene (5 bases). This CDR3 has 13 amino acids. Germline V gene data show CDR1 as MNHEY and CDR2 as SVGEGT. The CDR3 region has the DNA TGTGCCAGCAGTCAGGGACGGTATCAGCCTCAGCATTTT. This gives the protein CASSQGRYQPQHF.

Concerning this clonotype itself: A much bigger clone sits one base away, suggesting this may be a read error. The rearrangement joins TRBV20-1 to TRBJ2-7; D perhaps matches TRBD2 (6 bases). Per the germline V gene, CDR1 is DFQATT and CDR2 is SNEGSKA (reference sequence). V lost 6 bases and J 6 bases, leaving 18 bases between the germline ends. The CDR3 runs 13 residues. In DNA form, the CDR3 reads TGCAGTGCACAAAGACTAGATCACTGCGAGCAGTACTTC. Its translation is CSAQRLDHCEQYF.

The table lists this clonotype with many counts. The J gene is TRBJ1-2, the V gene TRBV7-8; D might be TRBD1 (5 bases). The germline V gene encodes CDR1 SGHVS and CDR2 FQNEAQ. This CDR3 region has 13 residues. The V gene lost 1 base and the J gene lost 7 bases, with 10 bases spanning the gap. The CDR3 here is CASSLEFRAGYTF. The CDR3 DNA is TGTGCCAGCAGCTTAGAATTCAGGGCTGGCTACACCTTC.

This clonotype was detected ten times or more. This chain links TRBV4-3 with TRBJ1-4; perhaps TRBD1 as D (5 bases). V lost 2 bases and J lost 8, with 15 bases in between. The CDR3 loop spans 15 amino acids. Germline CDR1 is LGHNA and CDR2 is YSLEER. The CDR3 nucleotides are TGCGCCAGCAGCCAACAGCAGGGATACGGAGAAAAACTGTTTTTT. Its translation is CASSQQQGYGEKLFF.

This clonotype was seen repeatedly, ten times or more. The chain employs TRBV6-1 and TRBJ2-3, with D unresolved. The V end lost 6 bases, the J end lost 0 bases, and 10 bases lay between the germline ends. Germline V CDR1 and CDR2: MNHNS, SASEGT. CDR3 length equals 14 residues. In nucleotides, the CDR3 is TGTGCCAGCAGCCCCTTTATTAGCACAGATACGCAGTATTTT. Protein product: CASSPFISTDTQYF.

The CDR3 loop reads CASSQDPGSTFLDTQYF. The CDR3 bases are TGCGCCAGCAGCCAAGATCCGGGGAGCACTTTCCTGGATACGCAGTATTTT. The gene calls are TRBV4-3 and TRBJ2-3; TRBD2 is a possible D gene (5 bases). CDR1 LGHNA and CDR2 YSLEER come from the germline V gene. Between the trimmed V and J ends, which lost 0 bases and 6 bases, there was a span of 19 bases. This CDR3 is built from 17 residues.